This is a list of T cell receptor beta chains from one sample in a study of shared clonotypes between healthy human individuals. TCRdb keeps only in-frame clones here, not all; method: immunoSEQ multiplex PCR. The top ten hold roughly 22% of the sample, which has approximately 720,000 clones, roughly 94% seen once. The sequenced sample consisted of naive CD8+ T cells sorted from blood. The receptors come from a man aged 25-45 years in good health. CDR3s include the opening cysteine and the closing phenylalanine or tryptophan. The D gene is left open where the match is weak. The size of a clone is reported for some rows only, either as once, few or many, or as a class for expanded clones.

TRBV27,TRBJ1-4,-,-,CASSFFGGLGEKLFF,TGTGCCAGCAGTTTTTTCGGTGGGCTAGGTGAAAAACTGTTTTTT
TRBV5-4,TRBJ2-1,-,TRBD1,CASTGTGKYNEQFF,TGTGCCAGCACTGGGACAGGGAAATACAATGAGCAGTTCTTC
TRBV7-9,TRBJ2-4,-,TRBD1,CASSSPGQAENIQYF,TGTGCCAGCAGCTCGCCTGGACAGGCCGAAAACATTCAGTACTTC
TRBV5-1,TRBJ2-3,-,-,CASSLEGGGFTDTQYF,TGCGCCAGCAGCTTGGAGGGCGGTGGATTCACAGATACGCAGTATTTT
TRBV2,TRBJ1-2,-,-,CASSDRGKNYGYTF,TGTGCCAGCAGTGACAGGGGCAAGAACTATGGCTACACCTTC
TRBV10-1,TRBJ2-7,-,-,CASSEYGSSYEQYF,TGCGCCAGCAGTGAATACGGATCCTCCTACGAGCAGTACTTC
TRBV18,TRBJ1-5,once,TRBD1,CASSPSRGRRNQPQHF,TGTGCCAGCTCACCTAGCAGGGGGCGCAGGAATCAGCCCCAGCATTTT
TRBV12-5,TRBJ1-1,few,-,CASGFTGDEAFF,TGTGCTAGTGGTTTTACGGGGGACGAAGCTTTCTTT
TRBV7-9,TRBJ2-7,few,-,CASSLSEAYEQYF,TGTGCCAGCAGCTTATCGGAGGCCTACGAGCAGTACTTC
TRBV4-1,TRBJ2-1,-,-,CASSQESDLGVYNEQFF,TGCGCCAGCAGCCAAGAAAGCGACCTGGGGGTCTACAATGAGCAGTTCTTC
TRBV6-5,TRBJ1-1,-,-,CASRQYRDGLPEAFF,TGTGCCAGCAGGCAATACAGGGATGGGTTGCCTGAAGCTTTCTTT
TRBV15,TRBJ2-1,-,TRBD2,CATSRAAGGSFNEQFF,TGTGCCACCAGCAGAGCGGCGGGAGGGTCTTTTAATGAGCAGTTCTTC
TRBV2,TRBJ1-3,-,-,CASSEVERGAGNTIYF,TGTGCCAGCAGTGAAGTGGAAAGGGGTGCTGGAAACACCATATATTTT
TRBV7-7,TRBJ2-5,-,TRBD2,CASSQRTSGRVETQYF,TGTGCCAGCAGCCAAAGGACTAGCGGGAGGGTGGAGACCCAGTACTTC
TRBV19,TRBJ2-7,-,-,CASSFGTPSYEQYF,TGTGCCAGTAGTTTTGGGACTCCCTCCTACGAGCAGTACTTC
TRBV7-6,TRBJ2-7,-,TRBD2,CASIPSAGGIYEQYF,TGTGCCAGCATTCCGTCAGCGGGAGGGATCTACGAGCAGTACTTC
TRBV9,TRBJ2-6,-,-,CASSAPIGFSGANVLTF,TGTGCCAGCAGCGCCCCCATCGGGTTCTCTGGGGCCAACGTCCTGACTTTC
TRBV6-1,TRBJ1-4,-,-,CASSGGLPGRANEKLFF,TGTGCCAGCAGTGGAGGATTACCGGGACGGGCTAATGAAAAACTGTTTTTT
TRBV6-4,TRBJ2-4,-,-,CASKEVAKNIQYF,TGTGCCAGCAAAGAGGTAGCCAAAAACATTCAGTACTTC
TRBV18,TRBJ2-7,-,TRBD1,CASSPRDRITPYEQYF,TGTGCCAGCTCACCACGGGACAGGATTACGCCCTACGAGCAGTACTTC
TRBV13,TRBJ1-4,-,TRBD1,CASSFQGAANEKLFF,TGTGCCAGCAGCTTTCAGGGGGCAGCTAATGAAAAACTGTTTTTT
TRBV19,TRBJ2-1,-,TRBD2,CASSLLASSYNEQFF,TGTGCCAGTAGTTTACTAGCGTCCTCCTACAATGAGCAGTTCTTC
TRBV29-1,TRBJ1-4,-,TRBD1,CSAIEGTANEKLFF,TGCAGCGCAATCGAAGGGACAGCTAATGAAAAACTGTTTTTT
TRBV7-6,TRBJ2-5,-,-,CASSRADYGTQYF,TGTGCCAGCAGCCGCGCGGACTACGGGACCCAGTACTTC
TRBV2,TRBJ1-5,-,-,CASSEAKGWRNQPQHF,TGTGCCAGCAGTGAAGCGAAGGGATGGCGCAATCAGCCCCAGCATTTT
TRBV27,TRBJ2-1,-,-,CASSFTALGEQFF,TGTGCCAGCAGTTTTACGGCCCTTGGGGAGCAGTTCTTC
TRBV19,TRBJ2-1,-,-,CASSISDSSYNEQFF,TGTGCCAGTAGTATATCGGATAGCTCCTACAATGAGCAGTTCTTC
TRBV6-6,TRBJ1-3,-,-,CASSGDRTASGNTIYF,TGTGCCAGCAGTGGTGACAGGACGGCCTCTGGAAACACCATATATTTT
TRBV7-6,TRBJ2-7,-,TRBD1,CASSAKRTGGDYEQYF,TGTGCCAGCAGCGCGAAACGGACAGGGGGCGACTACGAGCAGTACTTC